This TCR beta chain was recorded in a study of T cells after yellow fever vaccination. Findings and limits, study-wide: Most clones from primary vaccination were detected again post-booster (just under 97% CD4, 88% CD8). Secondary responses were weaker yet peaked faster, day 5 versus 15. A minor fraction of clonotypes spanned both CD4 and CD8 compartments.

The TCR cDNA carried a universal primer site and UMIs from 5'RACE template switching. Each CDR3 protein gets one entry after TCRdb re-called the 5' RACE reads with MiXCR. This table has hundreds of thousands of distinct CDR3 sequences, about 12% appearing once. On this clonotype itself: Antigen specificity is unknown.

There are 14 residues in the CDR3. Between the trimmed V and J ends, which lost 6 bases and 2 bases, there was a span of 14 bases. This receptor was obtained from a man aged 25 to 40 who received the YFV17D yellow fever vaccine. The starting material was PBMCs, obtained on the day of the yellow fever booster vaccination. The V gene is TRBV12-3 or TRBV12-4, the J gene TRBJ2-7; D may be TRBD1 (6 bases). As DNA, the CDR3 is TGTGCCAGCAGGGCCCAACAGGGTCCCTACGAGCAGTACTTC. It specifies CASRAQQGPYEQYF.